This record covers a single TCR beta chain. Antigen unknown. Germline V gene data show CDR1 as LNHDA and CDR2 as SQIVND (reference sequence). The CDR3 has 16 amino acids. Deletions cut 8 bases from V and 1 base from J, with 18 bases between. The sample is drawn from a study of molecular identifiers for immune sequencing clone quantification. General observations from the study: Naive cells had under 1% of molecules in clones above 20 RNA copies, effectors over 99%.

A single record per CDR3 protein comes from TCRdb applying MiXCR to the PCR reads. Of about 320,000 distinct CDR3 sequences in the sample, roughly a fifth were seen once. The clonotype was recovered from a human donor in good health. Some libraries in this study had Jurkat cell RNA spiked in. Sequencing was done on a sample of naive CD8+ T cells from blood, with Jurkat cell RNA spiked in. Subset noted: FACS-sorted CD8+CD4-CCR7+CD45RA+ naive T cells. This sequence joins TRBV19 and TRBJ2-1; a weak D match, TRBD1 (6 bases). This chain's CDR3 is CASGYPGQLSYNEQFF. The CDR3 DNA reads as TGTGCCAGTGGCTACCCGGGACAATTATCCTACAATGAGCAGTTCTTC.